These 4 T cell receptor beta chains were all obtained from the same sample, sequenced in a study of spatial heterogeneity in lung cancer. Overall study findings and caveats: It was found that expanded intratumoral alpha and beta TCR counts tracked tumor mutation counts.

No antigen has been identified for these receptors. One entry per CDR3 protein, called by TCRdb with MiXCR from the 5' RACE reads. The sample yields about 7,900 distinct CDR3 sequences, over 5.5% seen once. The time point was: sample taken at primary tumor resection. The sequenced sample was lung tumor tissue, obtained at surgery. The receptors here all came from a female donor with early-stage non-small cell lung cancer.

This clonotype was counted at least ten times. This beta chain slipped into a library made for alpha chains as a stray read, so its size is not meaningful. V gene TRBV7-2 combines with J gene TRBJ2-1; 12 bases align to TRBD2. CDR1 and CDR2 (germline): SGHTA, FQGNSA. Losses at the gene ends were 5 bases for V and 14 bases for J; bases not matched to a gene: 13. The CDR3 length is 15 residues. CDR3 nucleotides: TGTGCCAGCAGCCTCCTTCGGACTAGCGGGAACCGGGAGTTCTTC. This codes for CASSLLRTSGNREFF.

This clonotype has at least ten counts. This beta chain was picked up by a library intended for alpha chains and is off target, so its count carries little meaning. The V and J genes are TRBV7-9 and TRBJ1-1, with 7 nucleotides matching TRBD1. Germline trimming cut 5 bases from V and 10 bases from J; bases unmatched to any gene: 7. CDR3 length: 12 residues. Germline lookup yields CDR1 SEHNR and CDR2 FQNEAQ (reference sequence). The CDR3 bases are TGTGCCAGCAGCCGGGACAGCAGGGGAGCTTTCTTT. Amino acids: CASSRDSRGAFF.

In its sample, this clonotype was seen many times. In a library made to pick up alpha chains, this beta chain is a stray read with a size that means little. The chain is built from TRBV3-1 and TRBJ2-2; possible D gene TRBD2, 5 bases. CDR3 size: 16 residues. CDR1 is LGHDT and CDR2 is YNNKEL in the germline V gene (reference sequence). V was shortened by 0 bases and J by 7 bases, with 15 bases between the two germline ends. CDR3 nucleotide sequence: TGTGCCAGCAGCCAAGATATTTTAGCGCGTTACGGGGAGCTGTTTTTT. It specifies CASSQDILARYGELFF.

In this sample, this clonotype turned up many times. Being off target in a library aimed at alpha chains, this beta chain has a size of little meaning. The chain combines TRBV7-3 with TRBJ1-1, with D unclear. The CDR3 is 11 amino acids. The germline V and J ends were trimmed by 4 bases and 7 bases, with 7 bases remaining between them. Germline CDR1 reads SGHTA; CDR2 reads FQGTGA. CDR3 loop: CASSSGSEAFF. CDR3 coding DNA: TGTGCCAGCAGCTCCGGGAGTGAAGCTTTCTTT.